The 12 T cell receptor beta chains below come from one sample, sequenced in a study of immune reconstitution after stem cell transplant in scleroderma. Via MiXCR, TCRdb re-called the RT-PCR reads, giving one row per CDR3 protein. This sample has 1,500 to 2,500 distinct CDR3 sequences, with around 16% found just once. The sample was gathered before or after autologous hematopoietic stem cell transplantation (not recorded which). The receptors come from a female donor with systemic sclerosis.

The V and J genes are TRBV5-1 and TRBJ2-3; 7 nucleotides agree with TRBD1. This CDR3 is 16 amino acids long. Trimming took 4 bases from V and 0 from J; bases not matched to a gene: 8. The germline CDR1 and CDR2 sequences are SGHRS and YFSETQ. The CDR3 loop is CASSTGQATSTDTQYF. The CDR3 coding sequence is TGCGCCAGCAGCACAGGACAGGCTACTAGCACAGATACGCAGTATTTT.

The V gene is TRBV10-2, the J gene TRBJ1-5, with a tentative D call TRBD1 (5 bases). This CDR3 is 17 amino acids long. V lost 0 bases, J lost 4 bases, and 16 bases lay in between. Germline V gene data show CDR1 as WSHSY and CDR2 as SAAADI. CDR3 DNA sequence: TGCGCCAGCAGTGAGTCGAAAATAGGGGTCGGGAATCAGCCCCAGCATTTT. Translating gives CASSESKIGVGNQPQHF.

The genes are TRBV12-3 or TRBV12-4 and TRBJ2-7, with D possibly being TRBD2 (6 bases). V was cut by 5 bases and J by 3 bases, with 11 bases left in between. The CDR3 extends over 13 amino acids. Written as DNA, the CDR3 is TGTGCCAGCAGTCCTCGGGGGAACTACGAGCAGTACTTC. Residues: CASSPRGNYEQYF.

This clonotype was picked up a small number of times. The chain joins TRBV6-5 to TRBJ2-4; D is tentatively TRBD1 or TRBD2 (6 bases each). Per germline, CDR1 MNHEY and CDR2 SVGAGI. The CDR3 spans 17 residues. V lost 6 bases and J lost 4, with 22 bases in between. Here the CDR3 reads CASSLRRDLGGKNIQYF. For the CDR3, the DNA is TGTGCCAGCAGCCTCCGCCGGGACCTAGGGGGGAAAAACATTCAGTACTTC.

This clonotype appeared a few times. The rearrangement uses TRBV5-1 and TRBJ2-4; 8 bases are shared with TRBD1. V gave up 4 bases and J gave up 0 bases; unmatched junction bases: 18. CDR1 SGHRS and CDR2 YFSETQ come from the germline V gene. The CDR3 has 20 amino acids. The CDR3 sequence: CASSLGTGVLHALAKNIQYF. CDR3 in DNA: TGCGCCAGCAGCCTCGGGACAGGAGTGCTACACGCACTAGCCAAAAACATTCAGTACTTC. Full variable domain (missing parts from reference TRBV5-1 and TRBJ2-4): KAGVTQTPRYLIKTRGQQVTLSCSPISGHRSVSWYQQTPGQGLQFLFEYFSETQRNKGNFPGRFSGRQFSNSRSEMNVSTLELGDSALYLCASSLGTGVLHALAKNIQYFGAGTRLSVL.

The chain links TRBV5-1 to TRBJ1-1; D is unresolved. CDR3 size: 14 residues. V was shortened by 4 bases and J by 5 bases, with 15 bases between the two germline ends. Per germline, CDR1 SGHRS and CDR2 YFSETQ. CDR3 loop: CASSLDPPVTEAFF. The CDR3 nucleotides read TGCGCCAGCAGCCTGGACCCCCCCGTTACTGAAGCTTTCTTT. The variable domain in full, with the rest retrieved from reference TRBV5-1 and TRBJ1-1, is KAGVTQTPRYLIKTRGQQVTLSCSPISGHRSVSWYQQTPGQGLQFLFEYFSETQRNKGNFPGRFSGRQFSNSRSEMNVSTLELGDSALYLCASSLDPPVTEAFFGQGTRLTVV.

This clonotype rates as medium-sized (0.01 to 0.1%). The chain is built from TRBV10-3 and TRBJ1-2; D unresolved. The CDR3 sequence is 14 residues long. Germline values: CDR1 ENHRY, CDR2 SYGVKD. V shed 3 bases and J shed 8 bases, with 16 bases lying between them. The CDR3 DNA reads TGTGCCATCAGTGAAGGTGCGAAGGTAGAAGGCTACACCTTC. Translating it yields CAISEGAKVEGYTF.

This chain uses TRBV7-2 with TRBJ2-7; D possibly corresponds to TRBD1 (5 bases). V lost 6 bases and J lost 4, with 16 bases in between. The CDR3 has 14 amino acids. CDR1 is SGHTA and CDR2 is FQGNSA in the germline V gene. CDR3 protein: CASSFTNAGYEQYF. DNA for the CDR3: TGTGCCAGCAGTTTTACGAATGCAGGGTACGAGCAGTACTTC.

Relative to its sample, this clonotype is medium-sized (0.01 to 0.1%). CDR3 bases: TGCGCCAGCAGCTTGGGATCCATCTCTTCCCTTTACGAGCAGTACTTC. Its protein product is CASSLGSISSLYEQYF. V and J are TRBV5-1 and TRBJ2-7; D gene uncertain. V shed 0 bases and J shed 4 bases, with 17 bases lying between them. The CDR3 has 16 residues. From germline, CDR1 is SGHRS and CDR2 YFSETQ.

The chain is built from TRBV29-1 and TRBJ2-7, with 7 bases identical to TRBD2. Losses at the gene ends were 7 bases for V and 6 bases for J; bases not matched to a gene: 12. The germline gives CDR1 SQVTM, CDR2 ANQGSEA. The CDR3 totals 13 residues. CDR3 region: CSASPGGRAEQYF. For the CDR3, the DNA is TGCAGCGCCTCCCCTGGGGGGAGGGCCGAGCAGTACTTC.

By sample fraction, this clonotype is medium-sized. The rearrangement uses TRBV9 and TRBJ2-2; D not certain. Trimming cost V 4 bases and J 2 bases, with 6 bases left between them. Germline CDR1 and CDR2: SGDLS and YYNGEE. This CDR3 region has 13 residues. CDR3 DNA: TGTGCCAGCAGCCCACCAAACACCGGGGAGCTGTTTTTT. Translated, it gives CASSPPNTGELFF.

Written as DNA, the CDR3 is TGTGCCAGCAGTTCAAAGAGAAGCAGGGGGCGCAACTATGGCTACACCTTC. Protein sequence: CASSSKRSRGRNYGYTF. The chain recombines TRBV28 with TRBJ1-2; TRBD1 matches 8 bases. The CDR3 consists of 17 residues. Trimming cost V 4 bases and J 2 bases; bases outside gene matches: 12. Per the germline V gene, CDR1 is MDHEN and CDR2 is SYDVKM.